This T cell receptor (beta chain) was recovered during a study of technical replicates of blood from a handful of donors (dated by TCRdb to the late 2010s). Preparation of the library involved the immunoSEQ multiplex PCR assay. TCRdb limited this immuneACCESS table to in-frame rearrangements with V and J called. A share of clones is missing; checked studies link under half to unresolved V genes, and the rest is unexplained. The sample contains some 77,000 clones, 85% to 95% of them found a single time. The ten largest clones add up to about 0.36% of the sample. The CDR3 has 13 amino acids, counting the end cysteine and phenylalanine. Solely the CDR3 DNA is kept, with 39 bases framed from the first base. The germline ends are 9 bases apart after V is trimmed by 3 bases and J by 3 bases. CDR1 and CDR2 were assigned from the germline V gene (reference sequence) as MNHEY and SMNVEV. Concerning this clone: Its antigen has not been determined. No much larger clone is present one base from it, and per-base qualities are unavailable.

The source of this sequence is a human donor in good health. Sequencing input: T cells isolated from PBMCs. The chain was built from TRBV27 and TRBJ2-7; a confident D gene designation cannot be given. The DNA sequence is TGTGCCAGCAGTTTCACGGTTCGCTACGAGCAGTACTTC. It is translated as CASSFTVRYEQYF.